This T cell receptor beta chain emerged from a study of T cells after yellow fever vaccination. Researchers made TCR cDNA using 5'RACE template switching, and this step added a universal primer site and UMIs. From the 5' RACE reads, TCRdb called clonotypes with MiXCR, one entry per CDR3 protein. The sample shows 300,000 to 400,000 distinct CDR3 sequences, around 10% of them seen only once. The germline CDR1 and CDR2 sequences are MNHEY and SMNVEV (reference sequence). The V end lost 6 bases, the J end lost 5 bases, and 16 bases lay between the germline ends. The CDR3 is made up of 14 amino acids. This clonotype appeared a few times.

This chain uses TRBV27 with TRBJ2-5; D tentatively fits TRBD1 or TRBD2 (5 bases each). Sequenced material: CD4+ T cells sorted from PBMCs, taken 45 days after the yellow fever booster vaccination. The TCR was taken from a man in his late teens or twenties who received the YFV17D yellow fever vaccine. The DNA for the CDR3 is TGTGCCAGCAGATGGGGTCTTGAGGGGGAGACCCAGTACTTC. It encodes CASRWGLEGETQYF.